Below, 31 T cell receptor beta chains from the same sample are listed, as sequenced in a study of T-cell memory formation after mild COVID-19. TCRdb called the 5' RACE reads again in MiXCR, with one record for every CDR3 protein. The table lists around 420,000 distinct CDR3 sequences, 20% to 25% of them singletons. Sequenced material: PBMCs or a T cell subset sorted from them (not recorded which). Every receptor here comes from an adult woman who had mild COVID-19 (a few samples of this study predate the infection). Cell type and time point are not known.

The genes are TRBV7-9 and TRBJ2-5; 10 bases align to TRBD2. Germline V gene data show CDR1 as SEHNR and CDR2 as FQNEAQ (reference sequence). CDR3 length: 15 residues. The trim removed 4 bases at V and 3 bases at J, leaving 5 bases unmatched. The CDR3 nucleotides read TGTGCCAGCAGCTATAGCGGGAGGCCTGAAGAGACCCAGTACTTC. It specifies CASSYSGRPEETQYF. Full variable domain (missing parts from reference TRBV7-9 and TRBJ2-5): DTGVSQNPRHKITKRGQNVTFRCDPISEHNRLYWYRQTLGQGPEFLTYFQNEAQLEKSRLLSDRFSAERPKGSFSTLEIQRTEQGDSAMYLCASSYSGRPEETQYFGPGTRLLVL.

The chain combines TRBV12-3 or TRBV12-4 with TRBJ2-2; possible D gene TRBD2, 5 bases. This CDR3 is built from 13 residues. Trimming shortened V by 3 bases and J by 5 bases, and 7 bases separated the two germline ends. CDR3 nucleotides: TGTGCCAGCAGTTTTCCGGGGACCGGGGAGCTGTTTTTT. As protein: CASSFPGTGELFF.

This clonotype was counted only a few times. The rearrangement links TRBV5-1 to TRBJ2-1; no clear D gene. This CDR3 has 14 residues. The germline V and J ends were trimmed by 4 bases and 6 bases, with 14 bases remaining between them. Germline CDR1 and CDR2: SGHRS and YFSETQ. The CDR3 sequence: CASSIGVPINEQFF. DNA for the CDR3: TGCGCCAGCAGCATTGGCGTCCCTATCAATGAGCAGTTCTTC.

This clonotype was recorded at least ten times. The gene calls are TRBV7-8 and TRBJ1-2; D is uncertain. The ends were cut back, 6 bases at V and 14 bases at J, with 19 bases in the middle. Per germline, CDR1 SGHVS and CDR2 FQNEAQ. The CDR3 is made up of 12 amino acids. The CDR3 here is CASSRDDRVLTF. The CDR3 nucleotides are TGTGCCAGCAGTCGAGATGACCGAGTACTAACCTTC.

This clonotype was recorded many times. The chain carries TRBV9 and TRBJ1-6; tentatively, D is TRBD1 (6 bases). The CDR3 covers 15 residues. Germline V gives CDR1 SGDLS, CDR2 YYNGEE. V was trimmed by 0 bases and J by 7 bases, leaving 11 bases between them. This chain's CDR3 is CASSVGTVSNSPLHF. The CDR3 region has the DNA TGTGCCAGCAGCGTAGGGACAGTATCGAATTCACCCCTCCACTTT.

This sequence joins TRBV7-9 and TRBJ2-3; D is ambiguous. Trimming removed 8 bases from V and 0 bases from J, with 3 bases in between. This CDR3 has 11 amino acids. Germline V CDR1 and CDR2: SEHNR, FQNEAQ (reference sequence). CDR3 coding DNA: TGTGCCAGCGTAAGCACAGATACGCAGTATTTT. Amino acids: CASVSTDTQYF.

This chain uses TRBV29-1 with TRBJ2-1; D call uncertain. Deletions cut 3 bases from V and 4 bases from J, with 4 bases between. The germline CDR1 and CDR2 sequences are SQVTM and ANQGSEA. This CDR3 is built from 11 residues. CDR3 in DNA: TGCAGCGTTGACATATACAATGAGCAGTTCTTC. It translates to CSVDIYNEQFF.

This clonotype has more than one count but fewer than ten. CDR3 DNA sequence: TGCGCCAGCAGCGCCGACTGGACTAGCGGGTATACCTACGAGCAGTACTTC. This encodes CASSADWTSGYTYEQYF. This sequence joins TRBV5-1 and TRBJ2-7; 11 bases agree with TRBD2. The CDR3 runs to 17 residues. The germline gives CDR1 SGHRS, CDR2 YFSETQ. V was clipped by 4 bases and J by 2 bases; unmatched bases: 11.

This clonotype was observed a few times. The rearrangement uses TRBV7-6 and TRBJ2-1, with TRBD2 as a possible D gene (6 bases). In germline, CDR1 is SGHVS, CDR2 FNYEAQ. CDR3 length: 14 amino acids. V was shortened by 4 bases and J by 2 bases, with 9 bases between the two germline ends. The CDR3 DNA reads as TGTGCCAGCAGCTACGGGGGTCCCTACAATGAGCAGTTCTTC. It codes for CASSYGGPYNEQFF.

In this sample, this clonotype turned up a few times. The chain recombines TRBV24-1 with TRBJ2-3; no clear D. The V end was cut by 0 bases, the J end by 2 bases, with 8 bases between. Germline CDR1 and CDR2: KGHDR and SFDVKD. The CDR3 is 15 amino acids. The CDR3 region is CATSDLGYDTDTQYF. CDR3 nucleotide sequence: TGTGCCACCAGTGATTTGGGGTATGACACAGATACGCAGTATTTT.

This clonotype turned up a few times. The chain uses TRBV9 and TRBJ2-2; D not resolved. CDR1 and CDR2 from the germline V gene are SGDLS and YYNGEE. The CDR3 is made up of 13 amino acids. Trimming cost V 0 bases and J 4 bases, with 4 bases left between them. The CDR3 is CASSVAGTGELFF. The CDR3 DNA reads TGTGCCAGCAGCGTAGCGGGCACCGGGGAGCTGTTTTTT.

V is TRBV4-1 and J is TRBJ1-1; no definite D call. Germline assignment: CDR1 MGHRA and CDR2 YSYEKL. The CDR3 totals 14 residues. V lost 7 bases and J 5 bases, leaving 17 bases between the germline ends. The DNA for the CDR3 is TGCGCCAGCAACCCCGTGGGTTCGGGGACTGAAGCTTTCTTT. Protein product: CASNPVGSGTEAFF.

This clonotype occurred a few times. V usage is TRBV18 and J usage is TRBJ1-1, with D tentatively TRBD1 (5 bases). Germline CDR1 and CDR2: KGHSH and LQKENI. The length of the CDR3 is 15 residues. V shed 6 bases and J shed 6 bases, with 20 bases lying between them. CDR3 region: CASSLSGGRGPEAFF. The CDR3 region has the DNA TGTGCCAGCTCTCTCAGTGGGGGTAGAGGTCCTGAAGCTTTCTTT.

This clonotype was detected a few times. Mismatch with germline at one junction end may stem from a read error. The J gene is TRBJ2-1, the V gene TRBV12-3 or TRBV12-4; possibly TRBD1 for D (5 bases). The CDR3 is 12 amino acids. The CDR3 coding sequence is TGTGCCAGCAGGGGTACAGGCTCCGAGCGGTTCTTC. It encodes CASRGTGSERFF.

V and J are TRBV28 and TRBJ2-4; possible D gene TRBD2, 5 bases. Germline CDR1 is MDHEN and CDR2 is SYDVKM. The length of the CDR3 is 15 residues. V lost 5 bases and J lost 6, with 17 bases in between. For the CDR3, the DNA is TGTGCCAGCAGTGCCCTATGGGAGTGGGGAAACATTCAGTACTTC. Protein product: CASSALWEWGNIQYF.

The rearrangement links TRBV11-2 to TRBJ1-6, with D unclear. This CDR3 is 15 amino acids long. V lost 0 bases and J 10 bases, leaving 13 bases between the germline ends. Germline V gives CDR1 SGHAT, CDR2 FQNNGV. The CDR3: CASSLEPGSMSPLHF. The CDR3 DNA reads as TGTGCCAGCAGCTTAGAACCAGGATCAATGTCACCCCTCCACTTT.

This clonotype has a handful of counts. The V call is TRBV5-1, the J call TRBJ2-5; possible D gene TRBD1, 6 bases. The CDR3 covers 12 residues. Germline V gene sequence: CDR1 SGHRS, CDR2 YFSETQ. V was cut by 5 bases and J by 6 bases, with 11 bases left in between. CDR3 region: CASSKGEQTQYF. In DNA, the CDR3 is TGCGCCAGCAGTAAGGGGGAACAGACCCAGTACTTC.

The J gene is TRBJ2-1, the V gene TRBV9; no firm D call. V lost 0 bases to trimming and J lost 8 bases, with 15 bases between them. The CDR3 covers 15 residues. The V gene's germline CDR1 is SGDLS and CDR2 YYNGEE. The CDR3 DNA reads TGTGCCAGCAGCGTAGGTGATAGCCAGGTTCATGAGCAGTTCTTC. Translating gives CASSVGDSQVHEQFF.

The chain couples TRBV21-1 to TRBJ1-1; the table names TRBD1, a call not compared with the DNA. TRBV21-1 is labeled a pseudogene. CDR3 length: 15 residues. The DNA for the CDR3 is TGTGCCAGCACCAATCAAGACATGGGAAACACTGAAGCTTTCTTT. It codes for CASTNQDMGNTEAFF.

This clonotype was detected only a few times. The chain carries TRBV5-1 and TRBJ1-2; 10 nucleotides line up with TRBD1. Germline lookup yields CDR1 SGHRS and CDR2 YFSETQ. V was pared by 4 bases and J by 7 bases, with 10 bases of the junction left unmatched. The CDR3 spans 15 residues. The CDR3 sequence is CASSPTRQGAGGYTF. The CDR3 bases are TGCGCCAGCAGCCCGACCCGACAGGGGGCAGGTGGCTACACCTTC.

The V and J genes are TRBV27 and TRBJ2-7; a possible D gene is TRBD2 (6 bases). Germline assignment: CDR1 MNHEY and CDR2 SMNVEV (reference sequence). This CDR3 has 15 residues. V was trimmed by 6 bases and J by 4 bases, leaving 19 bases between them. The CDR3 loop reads CASSRDGAGRYEQYF. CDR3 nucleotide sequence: TGTGCCAGCAGCCGCGACGGCGCTGGGAGGTACGAGCAGTACTTC.

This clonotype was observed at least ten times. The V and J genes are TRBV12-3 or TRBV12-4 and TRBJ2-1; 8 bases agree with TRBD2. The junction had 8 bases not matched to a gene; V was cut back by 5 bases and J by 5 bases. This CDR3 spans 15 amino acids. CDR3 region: CASSASGRRDNEQFF. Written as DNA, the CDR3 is TGTGCCAGCAGTGCTAGCGGGCGCCGAGACAATGAGCAGTTCTTC.

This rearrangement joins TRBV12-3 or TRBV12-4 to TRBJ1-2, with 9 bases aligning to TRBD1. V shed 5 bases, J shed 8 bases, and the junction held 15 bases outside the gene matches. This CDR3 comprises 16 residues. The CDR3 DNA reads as TGTGCCAGCAGTCTAGGACCACAGGGGGCTACGGGCGGCTACACCTTC. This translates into CASSLGPQGATGGYTF.

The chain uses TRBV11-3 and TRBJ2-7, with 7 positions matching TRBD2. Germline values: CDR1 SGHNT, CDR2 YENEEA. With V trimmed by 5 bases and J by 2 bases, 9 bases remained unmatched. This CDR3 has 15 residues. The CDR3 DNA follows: TGTGCCAGCAGCATGATAGCGGGCTCTACCTACGAGCAGTACTTC. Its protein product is CASSMIAGSTYEQYF.

The CDR3 loop is CATADGFGLDTGELFF. The CDR3 DNA follows: TGTGCCACCGCCGACGGGTTCGGTTTGGACACCGGGGAGCTGTTTTTT. J is TRBJ2-2 and V is TRBV2, with D unresolved. This CDR3 has 16 amino acids. Per germline, CDR1 SNHLY and CDR2 FYNNEI. V lost 10 bases, J lost 3 bases, and 21 bases lay in between.

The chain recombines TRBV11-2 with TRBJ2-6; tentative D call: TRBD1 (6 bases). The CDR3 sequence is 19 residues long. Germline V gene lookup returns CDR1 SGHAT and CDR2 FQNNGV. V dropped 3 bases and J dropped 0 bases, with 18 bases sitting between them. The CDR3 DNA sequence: TGTGCCAGCAGCTTCCAGTCGGGCAGGGGAAACTCTGGGGCCAACGTCCTGACTTTC. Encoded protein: CASSFQSGRGNSGANVLTF.

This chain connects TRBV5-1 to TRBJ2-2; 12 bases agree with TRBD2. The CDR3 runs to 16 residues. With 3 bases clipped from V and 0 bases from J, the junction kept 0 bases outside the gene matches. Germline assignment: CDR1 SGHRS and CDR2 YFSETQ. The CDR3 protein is CASSWTSGTNTGELFF. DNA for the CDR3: TGCGCCAGCAGCTGGACTAGCGGGACGAACACCGGGGAGCTGTTTTTT.

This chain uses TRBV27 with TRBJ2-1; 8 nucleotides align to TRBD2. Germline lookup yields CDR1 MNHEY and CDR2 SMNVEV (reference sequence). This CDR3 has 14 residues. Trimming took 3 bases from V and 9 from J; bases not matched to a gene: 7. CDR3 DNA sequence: TGTGCCAGCAGTTTGGTAGCGGGAATAGTTGAGCAGTTCTTC. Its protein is CASSLVAGIVEQFF.

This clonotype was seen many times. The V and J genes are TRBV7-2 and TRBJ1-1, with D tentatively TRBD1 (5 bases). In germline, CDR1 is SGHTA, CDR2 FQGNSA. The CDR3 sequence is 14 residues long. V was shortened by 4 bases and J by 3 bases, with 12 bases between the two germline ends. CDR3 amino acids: CASSSSPGYTEAFF. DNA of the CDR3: TGTGCCAGCAGCTCTTCCCCAGGGTACACTGAAGCTTTCTTT.

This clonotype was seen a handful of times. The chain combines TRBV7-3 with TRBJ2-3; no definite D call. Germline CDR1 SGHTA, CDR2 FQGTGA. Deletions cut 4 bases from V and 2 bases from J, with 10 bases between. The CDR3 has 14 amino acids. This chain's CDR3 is CASSSTPNTDTQYF. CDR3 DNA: TGTGCCAGCAGCTCCACCCCTAACACAGATACGCAGTATTTT.

The CDR3: CASSMGAGSSYEQYF. Written as DNA, the CDR3 is TGTGCCAGTAGTATGGGAGCAGGAAGCTCCTACGAGCAGTACTTC. This sequence joins TRBV19 and TRBJ2-7; D possibly corresponds to TRBD2 (5 bases). The V gene's germline CDR1 is LNHDA and CDR2 SQIVND (reference sequence). This CDR3 has 15 residues. Trimming shortened V by 3 bases and J by 0 bases, and 12 bases separated the two germline ends.